What follows describes a single T cell receptor (beta chain). No antigen is known for it. This entry comes from a study of T cells after yellow fever vaccination. In the study overall: When fractions had low cell numbers, they were prepared with SMART-Seq v4 Ultra Low Input.

Template switching with 5'RACE generated the TCR cDNA and added a universal primer site and UMIs. TCRdb fed the 5' RACE reads into MiXCR, producing one record per CDR3 protein. The sample comprises approximately 600,000 distinct CDR3 sequences, 9% to 15% of which are singletons, and 15% rests with the top ten. Study outcomes and limitations: It was a weaker secondary response, yet one that peaked faster, at day 5 versus 15. Abundant clonotypes from the bulk population could get into FACS-sorted repertoires as contaminants.

CDR3 length: 20 amino acids. The trim removed 5 bases at V and 0 bases at J, leaving 15 bases unmatched. The sequences come from PBMCs, collected on the day of the yellow fever booster vaccination. This TCR came from a man between 25 and 39 years old who received the YFV17D yellow fever vaccine. The rearrangement joins TRBV12-3 or TRBV12-4 to TRBJ1-3; 11 nucleotides agree with TRBD1. The CDR3 loop reads CASSLNVGTGGTFSGNTIYF. The CDR3 DNA is TGTGCCAGCAGTCTTAATGTTGGGACAGGGGGAACCTTCTCTGGAAACACCATATATTTT.